A selection of T cell receptor beta chains follows, all from one sample in a study of T-cell reconstitution after alpha-beta-depleted transplantation in children. TCRdb ran MiXCR on the PCR reads and lists one entry per CDR3 protein. The sample holds about 72,000 distinct CDR3 sequences, around 7.9% seen once. The material was PBMCs from the stem cell graft donor, obtained from the stem cell graft. The receptor source for this set is a human donor who donated a stem cell graft to a child with acute lymphoblastic leukemia. The CDR3 runs from the conserved cysteine through the conserved F or W. A D gene is named only where the DNA matches it firmly. Some rows mark clone size as missing; the rest say once, few, many or name a class of expanded clone.

>TRBV6-5|.|.|TRBJ2-2
CASSSGWTDGGELFF
TGTGCCAGCAGTTCCGGATGGACTGACGGAGGGGAGCTGTTTTTT
>TRBV4-3|.|few|TRBJ2-3
CASSQRRQAGTDTQYF
TGCGCCAGCAGCCAACGTCGACAGGCGGGCACAGATACGCAGTATTTT
>TRBV5-1|TRBD1|many|TRBJ1-2
CASSLRGWDRVSVDDGYTF
TGCGCCAGCAGCTTACGTGGTTGGGACAGGGTTTCTGTAGACGATGGCTACACCTTC
>TRBV4-3|.|few|TRBJ1-6
CASSQGRAMNSPLHF
TGCGCCAGCAGCCAAGGCAGGGCTATGAATTCACCCCTCCACTTT
>TRBV6-1|.|few|TRBJ2-7
CASKMAGGTYEQYF
TGTGCCAGCAAGATGGCAGGAGGTACCTACGAGCAGTACTTC
>TRBV27|.|many|TRBJ2-7
CASSRQELYEQYF
TGTGCCAGCAGCCGACAGGAGCTCTACGAGCAGTACTTC
>TRBV13|TRBD1|.|TRBJ1-3
CASSFLRLGRGPGNTIYF
TGTGCCAGCAGCTTCCTTCGTTTGGGCAGGGGGCCTGGAAACACCATATATTTT
>TRBV5-1|.|few|TRBJ2-1
CASSEGGPGEQFF
TGCGCCAGCAGCGAGGGGGGGCCTGGTGAGCAGTTCTTC
>TRBV19|TRBD1|few|TRBJ2-7
CASSRDRGRNEQYF
TGTGCCAGTAGTCGGGACAGGGGGAGGAACGAGCAGTACTTC
>TRBV9|TRBD2|.|TRBJ2-1
CASSGGLAGERGEQFF
TGTGCCAGCAGCGGAGGACTAGCGGGGGAACGGGGTGAGCAGTTCTTC
>TRBV9|.|.|TRBJ2-5
CASSVGTADYQETQYF
TGTGCCAGCAGCGTAGGTACAGCGGATTACCAAGAGACCCAGTACTTC
>TRBV29-1|.|many|TRBJ1-2
CTATGHNYGYTF
TGCACGGCGACGGGACATAACTATGGCTACACCTTC
>TRBV7-9|TRBD2|few|TRBJ2-7
CASSSGTTILEQYF
TGTGCCAGCAGCTCCGGGACTACCATCCTCGAGCAGTACTTC
>TRBV5-6|.|many|TRBJ2-7
CASSVNKYEQYF
TGTGCCAGCAGCGTAAACAAGTACGAGCAGTACTTC
>TRBV6-5|TRBD1|many|TRBJ2-7
CASRRQGSSYEQYF
TGTGCCAGCAGGCGACAGGGCAGTTCCTACGAGCAGTACTTC
>TRBV14|.|many|TRBJ1-6
CASSPGRLPLNSPLHF
TGTGCCAGCAGCCCGGGCAGGCTACCCCTTAATTCACCCCTCCACTTT
>TRBV5-1|.|many|TRBJ2-5
CASSLESAQETQYF
TGCGCCAGCAGCTTGGAGAGCGCCCAAGAGACCCAGTACTTC
>TRBV7-6|.|many|TRBJ2-7
CASSLGGYRERSEQYF
TGTGCCAGCAGCTTAGGCGGCTACCGGGAGCGTTCCGAGCAGTACTTC
>TRBV6-5|.|many|TRBJ2-5
CASSYPRGETQYF
TGTGCCAGCAGTTACCCCAGGGGAGAGACCCAGTACTTC
>TRBV4-1|.|many|TRBJ2-7
CAISQGFGQTYEQYF
TGCGCCATCAGCCAAGGATTCGGGCAGACCTACGAGCAGTACTTC
>TRBV7-2|TRBD2|many|TRBJ2-1
CASRFSGVYNEQFF
TGTGCCAGCAGATTTAGCGGGGTCTACAATGAGCAGTTCTTC
>TRBV7-2|TRBD1|many|TRBJ1-6
CASSFDRERSPLHF
TGTGCCAGCAGCTTCGACAGGGAACGATCACCCCTCCACTTT
>TRBV19|.|many|TRBJ1-5
CASSLRTADQPQHF
TGTGCCAGTAGTCTTAGGACGGCGGATCAGCCCCAGCATTTT
>TRBV12-3/TRBV12-4|.|many|TRBJ2-3
CASSFVSHFTSTDTQYF
TGTGCCAGCAGTTTCGTTTCCCATTTCACTAGCACAGATACGCAGTATTTT
>TRBV3-1|.|few|TRBJ2-7
CASSHFSPVWGRAEQYF
TGTGCCAGCAGCCATTTTTCACCCGTTTGGGGACGGGCCGAGCAGTACTTC
>TRBV28|TRBD1|few|TRBJ2-7
CASGQGQQYF
TGTGCCAGCGGACAGGGGCAGCAGTACTTC
>TRBV7-9|.|few|TRBJ2-6
CASSQSSGANVLTF
TGTGCCAGCAGCCAGTCTTCTGGGGCCAACGTCCTGACTTTC
>TRBV29-1|TRBD2|few|TRBJ2-2
CSVVDWREGNTVELFF
TGCAGCGTTGTTGATTGGCGGGAGGGCAACACCGTGGAGCTGTTTTTT
>TRBV10-3|TRBD2|many|TRBJ2-5
CAISESGLAGGRETQYF
TGTGCCATCAGTGAGTCAGGACTAGCGGGAGGTAGAGAGACCCAGTACTTC
>TRBV27|.|.|TRBJ2-4
CANGGGRPAKNIQYF
TGTGCCAATGGGGGGGGCCGACCGGCCAAAAACATTCAGTACTTC
>TRBV9|TRBD2|many|TRBJ2-7
CASSVGGTSAYSYEQYF
TGTGCCAGCAGCGTAGGAGGGACTAGCGCCTACTCCTACGAGCAGTACTTC
>TRBV5-1|TRBD1|.|TRBJ2-4
CASSSPGQGNIQYF
TGCGCCAGCAGCTCCCCGGGACAGGGAAACATTCAGTACTTC
>TRBV28|.|many|TRBJ2-7
CASSQLGGSLQGGEQYF
TGTGCCAGCAGCCAGTTAGGAGGCAGCCTCCAGGGCGGCGAGCAGTACTTC
>TRBV27|.|many|TRBJ1-5
CASSATGFNQPQHF
TGTGCCAGCAGTGCCACAGGTTTCAATCAGCCCCAGCATTTT
>TRBV5-6|.|many|TRBJ2-1
CASSPPPGPSYNEQFF
TGTGCCAGCAGCCCCCCTCCGGGACCCTCCTACAATGAGCAGTTCTTC
>TRBV27|TRBD1|many|TRBJ2-1
CASSSLTGGPYNEQFF
TGTGCCAGCAGTTCCTTAACAGGGGGTCCCTACAATGAGCAGTTCTTC
>TRBV6-5|TRBD2|many|TRBJ2-2
CASRFYGGTGELFF
TGTGCCAGCCGATTCTACGGGGGGACCGGGGAGCTGTTTTTT
>TRBV4-3|.|many|TRBJ1-6
CASSQESAFRGSPLHF
TGCGCCAGCAGCCAAGAGTCCGCGTTTAGGGGTTCACCCCTCCACTTT
>TRBV7-9|.|many|TRBJ2-7
CASQPPDRAYEQYF
TGTGCCAGCCAACCGCCCGACAGAGCCTACGAGCAGTACTTC
>TRBV5-1|.|many|TRBJ2-7
CASSPTGSRYEQYF
TGCGCCAGCAGCCCTACAGGGTCACGCTACGAGCAGTACTTC
>TRBV6-5|.|many|TRBJ1-1
CASSYSGATEAFF
TGTGCCAGCAGTTACTCGGGGGCCACTGAAGCTTTCTTT
>TRBV12-3/TRBV12-4|.|many|TRBJ2-7
CASSLAGEQYF
TGTGCCAGCAGTTTGGCTGGCGAGCAGTACTTC
>TRBV6-2/TRBV6-3|.|.|TRBJ2-3
CASLEGSTDTQYF
TGTGCCAGCTTGGAGGGTAGCACAGATACGCAGTATTTT
>TRBV7-9|.|many|TRBJ2-7
CASSPLGIGSYEQYF
TGTGCCAGCAGCCCCCTCGGGATTGGTTCCTACGAGCAGTACTTC
>TRBV11-2|.|.|TRBJ2-1
CASSLDSGRSSYNEQFF
TGTGCCAGCAGCTTAGACTCGGGAAGAAGCTCCTACAATGAGCAGTTCTTC
>TRBV4-2|.|many|TRBJ1-2
CASSQVDQASYGYTF
TGTGCCAGCAGCCAAGTGGATCAGGCCTCCTATGGCTACACCTTC
>TRBV20-1|.|few|TRBJ2-7
CSARDQDRSYEQYF
TGCAGTGCTAGAGATCAGGACAGATCCTACGAGCAGTACTTC
>TRBV6-2/TRBV6-3|.|many|TRBJ2-7
CASSVTRFSLDSEQYF
TGTGCCAGCAGTGTCACTAGATTTTCCTTGGACTCCGAGCAGTACTTC
>TRBV10-2|TRBD1|many|TRBJ1-1
CASNPKADRESEAFF
TGCGCCAGCAATCCAAAAGCGGACAGGGAATCTGAAGCTTTCTTT
>TRBV12-3/TRBV12-4|.|many|TRBJ2-7
CASSLRRGISYEQYF
TGTGCCAGCAGTTTAAGGCGGGGTATCTCCTACGAGCAGTACTTC
>TRBV12-3/TRBV12-4|.|many|TRBJ1-1
CASSLVLPAHEAFF
TGTGCCAGCAGTTTGGTACTGCCCGCCCATGAAGCTTTCTTT
>TRBV24-1|.|.|TRBJ2-7
CATSDGYEQYF
TGTGCCACCAGTGATGGGTACGAGCAGTACTTC
>TRBV21-1|.|few|TRBJ2-3
CASRGLKDTQYF
TGTGCCAGCAGAGGATTGAAAGATACGCAGTATTTT
>TRBV20-1|TRBD1|many|TRBJ1-5
CSAYRGSNQPQHF
TGCAGTGCTTACAGGGGAAGCAATCAGCCCCAGCATTTT
>TRBV4-3|TRBD1|many|TRBJ2-3
CASSQDLFTGESTDTQYF
TGCGCCAGCAGCCAAGATTTATTTACAGGGGAGAGCACAGATACGCAGTATTTT